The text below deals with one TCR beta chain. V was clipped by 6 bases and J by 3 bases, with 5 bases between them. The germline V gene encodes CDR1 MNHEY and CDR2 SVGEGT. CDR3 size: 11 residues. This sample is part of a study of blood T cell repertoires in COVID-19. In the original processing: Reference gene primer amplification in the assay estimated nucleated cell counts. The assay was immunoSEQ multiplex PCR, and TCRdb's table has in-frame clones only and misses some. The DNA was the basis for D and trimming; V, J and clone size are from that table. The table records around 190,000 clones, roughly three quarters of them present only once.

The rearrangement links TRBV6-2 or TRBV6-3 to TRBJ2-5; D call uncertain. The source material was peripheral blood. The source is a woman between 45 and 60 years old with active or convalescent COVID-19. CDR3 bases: TGTGCCAGCAGCCGAGAAGAGACCCAGTACTTC. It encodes CASSREETQYF.